These 23 T cell receptor beta chains originate from one sample sequenced in a study of early T cells in non-severe SARS-CoV-2 infection. Using its own MiXCR run on the 5' RACE reads, TCRdb lists one record per CDR3 protein. The sample has tens of thousands of distinct CDR3 sequences, about 12% seen once. Sequenced: whole blood. These receptor sequences come from an adult who was a healthcare worker with PCR-confirmed SARS-CoV-2 infection or an uninfected control (not recorded which).

In its sample, this clonotype was seen a few times. The chain recombines TRBV20-1 with TRBJ2-7; 7 bases are a match to TRBD1. V shed 6 bases, J shed 1 base, and the junction held 3 bases outside the gene matches. The CDR3 sequence is 12 residues long. Per the germline V gene, CDR1 is DFQATT and CDR2 is SNEGSKA (reference sequence). CDR3 DNA: TGCAGTGCCGGGACAGCTTCCTACGAGCAGTACTTC. It yields the protein CSAGTASYEQYF.

The V and J genes are TRBV6-2 or TRBV6-3 and TRBJ2-5; D gene uncertain. V was cut by 6 bases and J by 2 bases, with 13 bases left in between. The CDR3 is made up of 14 amino acids. The germline V gene encodes CDR1 MNHEY and CDR2 SVGEGT. In DNA, the CDR3 is TGTGCCAGCAGATCGGACCCGCCTCAAGAGACCCAGTACTTC. The encoded protein is CASRSDPPQETQYF.

The table lists this clonotype with many counts. The rearrangement joins TRBV9 to TRBJ2-3; unclear D gene. V was pared by 0 bases and J by 3 bases, with 11 bases between. This CDR3 has 15 amino acids. CDR1 and CDR2 (germline): SGDLS, YYNGEE. This CDR3 is CASSVVPVTTDTQYF. CDR3 DNA sequence: TGTGCCAGCAGCGTAGTGCCGGTGACGACAGATACGCAGTATTTT.

This clonotype was observed a handful of times. The V and J genes are TRBV20-1 and TRBJ2-5; D not certain. This CDR3 spans 12 amino acids. Per germline, CDR1 DFQATT and CDR2 SNEGSKA (reference sequence). V lost 3 bases and J 10 bases, leaving 15 bases between the germline ends. The CDR3 reads CSASGWSEIQYF. The DNA for the CDR3 is TGCAGTGCTAGCGGGTGGTCTGAAATCCAGTACTTC.

In this sample, this clonotype turned up a few times. The rearrangement uses TRBV11-2 and TRBJ2-1; 15 nucleotides match TRBD2. The CDR3 has 16 residues. Trimming took 6 bases from V and 9 from J; bases not matched to a gene: 9. The germline V gene encodes CDR1 SGHAT and CDR2 FQNNGV. The CDR3: CASSRTSGRGFGEQFF. CDR3 sequence (DNA): TGTGCCAGCAGTCGGACTAGCGGGAGGGGTTTTGGTGAGCAGTTCTTC.

The rearrangement joins TRBV4-1 to TRBJ1-3, with D unresolved. The germline V gene encodes CDR1 MGHRA and CDR2 YSYEKL. There are 15 residues in the CDR3. V lost 4 bases and J lost 4, with 14 bases in between. In nucleotides, the CDR3 is TGCGCCAGCAGCCCCGGGAGCGGCTTGGGAAACACCATATATTTT. Protein: CASSPGSGLGNTIYF.

The CDR3 sequence: CAIRGTDNEQFF. The CDR3 DNA is TGTGCCATCAGAGGGACAGACAATGAGCAGTTCTTC. The J gene is TRBJ2-1, the V gene TRBV10-3, with 7 bases aligning to TRBD1. CDR3 length: 12 amino acids. In germline, CDR1 is ENHRY, CDR2 SYGVKD. Trimming removed 6 bases from V and 5 bases from J; junction bases left unmatched: 1.

This chain joins TRBV29-1 and TRBJ2-3; TRBD2 matches 9 bases. This CDR3 spans 13 amino acids. Losses at the gene ends were 6 bases for V and 4 bases for J; bases not matched to a gene: 5. In germline, CDR1 is SQVTM, CDR2 ANQGSEA. The CDR3 loop is CSVGGRAADTQYF. The CDR3 DNA sequence: TGCAGCGTCGGCGGGAGGGCCGCAGATACGCAGTATTTT.

The chain carries TRBV24-1 and TRBJ1-5; TRBD1 aligns across 8 bases. This CDR3 is built from 14 residues. CDR1 and CDR2 (germline): KGHDR, SFDVKD. The V gene end was trimmed by 5 bases and the J gene end by 2 bases; junction bases not matched to a gene: 1. CDR3 coding DNA: TGTGCCACCAGTGGGGGACAGGGCAATCAGCCCCAGCATTTT. Translated, it gives CATSGGQGNQPQHF.

This chain links TRBV9 with TRBJ2-3; D gene uncertain. Germline-derived CDR1 and CDR2 are SGDLS and YYNGEE. The CDR3 runs 13 residues. V was clipped by 1 base and J by 2 bases, with 5 bases between them. In DNA form, the CDR3 reads TGTGCCAGCAGCGTATACGTCACAGATACGCAGTATTTT. Its protein product is CASSVYVTDTQYF.

This clonotype was counted at least ten times. This chain connects TRBV5-1 to TRBJ2-3; D perhaps matches TRBD1 (6 bases). The CDR3 sequence is 13 residues long. Trimming stripped 2 bases from V and 6 bases from J, with 10 bases between. Germline V gene lookup returns CDR1 SGHRS and CDR2 YFSETQ. The CDR3 DNA reads as TGCGCCAGCAGCTTTGGACAGTCCGATACGCAGTATTTT. Translated, it gives CASSFGQSDTQYF. Complete variable domain (other parts from reference TRBV5-1 and TRBJ2-3): KAGVTQTPRYLIKTRGQQVTLSCSPISGHRSVSWYQQTPGQGLQFLFEYFSETQRNKGNFPGRFSGRQFSNSRSEMNVSTLELGDSALYLCASSFGQSDTQYFGPGTRLTVL.

This clonotype came up many times. This sequence joins TRBV12-3 or TRBV12-4 and TRBJ2-7, with D perhaps being TRBD1 or TRBD2 (5 bases each). The V end was cut by 7 bases, the J end by 7 bases, with 23 bases between. The CDR3 has 15 amino acids. The CDR3 nucleotides read TGTGCCAGCACCCCGGACGTGGGGGTCCTCGGGGAGCAGTACTTC. It translates to CASTPDVGVLGEQYF.

The CDR3 sequence is CASSYGWTGDYGYTF. The DNA for the CDR3 is TGTGCCAGCAGTTACGGATGGACAGGGGACTATGGCTACACCTTC. The chain recombines TRBV6-5 with TRBJ1-2, with TRBD1 matching 9 bases. Germline values: CDR1 MNHEY, CDR2 SVGAGI. The CDR3 loop spans 15 amino acids. Trimming at V came to 2 bases and at J to 3 bases, leaving 4 bases not matched to a gene.

CDR3 residues: CASSLPNSPLHF. The CDR3 region has the DNA TGTGCCAGCAGTCTTCCTAATTCACCCCTCCACTTT. This sequence joins TRBV28 and TRBJ1-6; no reliable D call. The ends were cut back, 5 bases at V and 6 bases at J, with 5 bases in the middle. CDR1 is MDHEN and CDR2 is SYDVKM in the germline V gene. The CDR3 loop spans 12 amino acids. The whole variable domain, remainder taken from reference TRBV28 and TRBJ1-6, is DVKVTQSSRYLVKRTGEKVFLECVQDMDHENMFWYRQDPGLGLRLIYFSYDVKMKEKGDIPEGYSVSREKKERFSLILESASTNQTSMYLCASSLPNSPLHFGNGTRLTVT.

V gene TRBV7-9 combines with J gene TRBJ2-4; D is ambiguous. CDR1 is SEHNR and CDR2 is FQNEAQ in the germline V gene (reference sequence). Trimming removed 3 bases at V and 3 bases at J, with 12 bases between. The CDR3 is 15 amino acids. The CDR3 region has the DNA TGTGCCAGCAGCTTCTTGAAGGCTGACAAAAACATTCAGTACTTC. It is translated as CASSFLKADKNIQYF. Complete variable domain (other parts from reference TRBV7-9 and TRBJ2-4): DTGVSQNPRHKITKRGQNVTFRCDPISEHNRLYWYRQTLGQGPEFLTYFQNEAQLEKSRLLSDRFSAERPKGSFSTLEIQRTEQGDSAMYLCASSFLKADKNIQYFGAGTRLSVL.

In this sample, this clonotype turned up a few times. The rearrangement uses TRBV6-2 or TRBV6-3 and TRBJ2-7, with D unresolved. Between the trimmed V and J ends, which lost 5 bases and 0 bases, there was a span of 23 bases. CDR1 is MNHEY and CDR2 is SVGEGT in the germline V gene. The CDR3 spans 18 residues. CDR3 region: CASSQRIVAEISSYEQYF. Written as DNA, the CDR3 is TGTGCCAGCAGTCAACGGATAGTTGCGGAAATAAGCTCCTACGAGCAGTACTTC.

The gene calls are TRBV5-1 and TRBJ2-3; weak D call: TRBD2 (5 bases). V was shortened by 5 bases and J by 4 bases, with 14 bases between the two germline ends. This CDR3 is built from 14 residues. Germline loops: CDR1 SGHRS, CDR2 YFSETQ. Here the CDR3 reads CASRMGQEADTQYF. In nucleotides, the CDR3 is TGCGCCAGCAGAATGGGTCAGGAGGCAGATACGCAGTATTTT.

The CDR3 protein is CSVARLMGVAFF. The CDR3 nucleotides read TGCAGCGTTGCTCGCCTGATGGGAGTAGCTTTCTTT. The chain combines TRBV29-1 with TRBJ1-1; no reliable D call. The CDR3 extends over 12 amino acids. Looked up from germline, CDR1 is SQVTM and CDR2 is ANQGSEA. The V and J ends lost 4 bases and 10 bases respectively, with 16 bases between them.

This clonotype has ten or more counts. The chain links TRBV14 to TRBJ2-7; D is uncertain. Germline values: CDR1 SGHDN, CDR2 FVKESK. CDR3 length: 11 amino acids. The V gene lost 2 bases and the J gene lost 5 bases, with 4 bases spanning the gap. DNA for the CDR3: TGTGCCAGCAGCCAATCCCACGAGCAGTACTTC. It specifies CASSQSHEQYF.

Only a few counts were recorded for this clonotype. The V and J genes are TRBV12-3 or TRBV12-4 and TRBJ2-1; 11 bases match TRBD2. The CDR3 length is 15 residues. V gave up 3 bases and J gave up 8 bases; unmatched junction bases: 6. The CDR3 sequence: CASSFSGGALDEQFF. The CDR3 nucleotides are TGTGCCAGCAGTTTTAGCGGGGGGGCCTTAGATGAGCAGTTCTTC.

The chain is built from TRBV28 and TRBJ2-7; 7 bases match TRBD1. Trimming at V came to 8 bases and at J to 2 bases, leaving 6 bases not matched to a gene. Germline V lookup: CDR1 MDHEN, CDR2 SYDVKM. The CDR3 runs 13 residues. CDR3: CASRRTGTYEQYF. The CDR3 region has the DNA TGTGCCAGCCGACGGACAGGCACCTACGAGCAGTACTTC.

This clonotype was counted many times. The chain joins TRBV9 to TRBJ1-4; 7 bases fit TRBD1. Germline CDR1 reads SGDLS; CDR2 reads YYNGEE. The J segment lost 0 bases and the V segment lost 2 bases, leaving 25 bases of the junction unmatched. This CDR3 region has 23 residues. The CDR3 nucleotides are TGTGCCAGCAGCGTGGGCATTCTGAAGTGGAGAGGGGGCGATTTTGCAACTAATGAAAAACTGTTTTTT. Translation gives CASSVGILKWRGGDFATNEKLFF.

The sample holds many counts of this clonotype. J is TRBJ2-1 and V is TRBV18; 9 nucleotides align to TRBD1. Germline assignment: CDR1 KGHSH and CDR2 LQKENI. The trim removed 5 bases at V and 2 bases at J, leaving 4 bases unmatched. The CDR3 totals 15 residues. CDR3 bases: TGTGCCAGCTCAGCGGGACAGGGTCCCTACAATGAGCAGTTCTTC. It is translated as CASSAGQGPYNEQFF.